The 21 T cell receptor beta chains in this list originate from one sample, sequenced in a study of cytomegalovirus exposure and HLA in healthy donors. With 60 Vbeta and 13 Jbeta primers, the PCR was carried out. TCRdb keeps only in-frame clones here, not all; method: immunoSEQ multiplex PCR. The repertoire holds tens of thousands of clones, with approximately 78% as singletons. The specimen sequenced was PBMCs. The source of these receptors is a man in his forties in good health and CMV-seronegative.

This chain uses TRBV5-3 with TRBJ2-5; 13 nucleotides line up with TRBD2. TRBV5-3 is treated as an ORF (open reading frame) with a function not yet certain. The CDR3 is made up of 14 amino acids. The J segment lost 5 bases and the V segment lost 7 bases, leaving 5 bases of the junction unmatched. The CDR3 DNA reads as TGTGCCAGAGGACTAGCGGGAGTAGGGGAGACCCAGTACTTC. This sequence encodes CARGLAGVGETQYF.

J is TRBJ2-3 and V is TRBV11-2, with D maybe TRBD1 (5 bases). V was shortened by 1 base and J by 3 bases, with 8 bases between the two germline ends. CDR3 length: 14 residues. Per the germline V gene, CDR1 is SGHAT and CDR2 is FQNNGV. CDR3 protein: CASSLAAGTDTQYF. CDR3 nucleotide sequence: TGTGCCAGCAGCTTAGCGGCAGGGACAGATACGCAGTATTTT.

This chain joins TRBV7-9 and TRBJ2-5; 11 positions agree with TRBD2. Per the germline V gene, CDR1 is SEHNR and CDR2 is FQNEAQ (reference sequence). This CDR3 has 14 residues. V shed 6 bases, J shed 5 bases, and the junction held 5 bases outside the gene matches. CDR3 sequence (DNA): TGTGCCAGCAGACCTCTAGCGGGAGGCGAGACCCAGTACTTC. Amino acids: CASRPLAGGETQYF.

The V gene is TRBV18, the J gene TRBJ2-7; 7 bases agree with TRBD2. V lost 2 bases and J lost 5; bases outside the gene matches: 9. Germline V gene lookup returns CDR1 KGHSH and CDR2 LQKENI. The CDR3 consists of 15 residues. The CDR3 DNA reads as TGTGCCAGCTCACCAGGGAGGGCGGTTAGCGACGAGCAGTACTTC. This sequence encodes CASSPGRAVSDEQYF. Combining the CDR3 with reference TRBV18 and TRBJ2-7 gives the whole variable domain NAGVMQNPRHLVRRRGQEARLRCSPMKGHSHVYWYRQLPEEGLKFMVYLQKENIIDESGMPKERFSAEFPKEGPSILRIQQVVRGDSAAYFCASSPGRAVSDEQYFGPGTRLTVT.

The chain links TRBV5-1 to TRBJ2-3; 8 bases match TRBD2. CDR1 SGHRS and CDR2 YFSETQ come from the germline V gene. This CDR3 contains 16 residues. V dropped 2 bases and J dropped 3; count of bases not matched to a gene: 8. CDR3 sequence reads: CASSFLAGGGTDTQYF. CDR3 DNA sequence: TGCGCCAGCAGCTTCCTCGCGGGAGGAGGTACAGATACGCAGTATTTT. The whole variable domain, remainder taken from reference TRBV5-1 and TRBJ2-3, is KAGVTQTPRYLIKTRGQQVTLSCSPISGHRSVSWYQQTPGQGLQFLFEYFSETQRNKGNFPGRFSGRQFSNSRSEMNVSTLELGDSALYLCASSFLAGGGTDTQYFGPGTRLTVL.

The rearrangement uses TRBV28 and TRBJ1-1; TRBD1 is a possible D gene (6 bases). Trimming removed 8 bases from V and 0 bases from J, with 10 bases in between. The germline CDR1 and CDR2 sequences are MDHEN and SYDVKM. The CDR3 is 13 residues long. CDR3 coding DNA: TGTGCCAGCCGCGGGGGCGTGAACACTGAAGCTTTCTTT. Translation: CASRGGVNTEAFF.

There are a few counts of this clone. This sequence joins TRBV6-1 and TRBJ2-7; tentatively, D is TRBD1 (6 bases). The CDR3 length is 15 residues. V was clipped by 2 bases and J by 3 bases, with 14 bases between them. Per the germline V gene, CDR1 is MNHNS and CDR2 is SASEGT. DNA for the CDR3: TGTGCCAGCAGTGAACAGGGGTATGGGATCTACGAGCAGTACTTC. This encodes CASSEQGYGIYEQYF.

The gene calls are TRBV19 and TRBJ1-2; D uncertain. Germline V gene lookup returns CDR1 LNHDA and CDR2 SQIVND (reference sequence). The CDR3 spans 14 residues. With 4 bases removed from V and 5 bases from J, the gap between germline ends came to 14 bases. The CDR3 region is CASSRRKEGYGYTF. As DNA, the CDR3 is TGTGCCAGTAGTAGGCGCAAGGAGGGATATGGCTACACCTTC.

The chain is built from TRBV5-1 and TRBJ2-2; 12 bases align to TRBD2. The CDR3 spans 18 residues. V dropped 3 bases and J dropped 0; count of bases not matched to a gene: 6. Germline V gene data show CDR1 as SGHRS and CDR2 as YFSETQ. The CDR3 DNA sequence: TGCGCCAGCAGCTCCCCGGGACTAGCGGGTCCGAACACCGGGGAGCTGTTTTTT. This translates into CASSSPGLAGPNTGELFF. Using reference TRBV5-1 and TRBJ2-2 for the parts outside the CDR3, the full variable domain is KAGVTQTPRYLIKTRGQQVTLSCSPISGHRSVSWYQQTPGQGLQFLFEYFSETQRNKGNFPGRFSGRQFSNSRSEMNVSTLELGDSALYLCASSSPGLAGPNTGELFFGEGSRLTVL.

This clone has more than one count but fewer than ten. The chain recombines TRBV30 with TRBJ1-3; D is uncertain. Trimming took off 5 bases at V and 1 base at J, with 6 bases between the two ends. The CDR3 has 12 residues. The V gene's germline CDR1 is GTSNPN and CDR2 SVGIG (reference sequence). The chain's CDR3 is CAWGHSGNTIYF. CDR3 bases: TGTGCCTGGGGGCATTCTGGAAACACCATATATTTT.

The rearrangement joins TRBV19 to TRBJ2-5; 13 bases are a match to TRBD2. CDR3 length: 17 amino acids. Trimming cost V 8 bases and J 6 bases; bases outside gene matches: 15. Germline CDR1 and CDR2: LNHDA and SQIVND (reference sequence). The CDR3 protein is CASAGTSGTRSRKTQYF. The CDR3 region has the DNA TGTGCCAGTGCCGGGACTAGCGGGACCAGGAGTCGGAAGACCCAGTACTTC.

V and J are TRBV28 and TRBJ1-5; 9 positions agree with TRBD1. V dropped 6 bases and J dropped 5; count of bases not matched to a gene: 8. This CDR3 is 15 amino acids long. Germline CDR1 MDHEN, CDR2 SYDVKM. The CDR3: CASRRTGQGYQPQHF. The DNA for the CDR3 is TGTGCCAGCAGGAGAACGGGACAGGGTTATCAGCCCCAGCATTTT.

This clone was seen a handful of times. J is TRBJ2-1 and V is TRBV27, with a weak D call TRBD1 (6 bases). CDR1 MNHEY and CDR2 SMNVEV come from the germline V gene (reference sequence). This CDR3 contains 13 residues. V was trimmed by 6 bases and J by 15 bases, leaving 21 bases between them. The CDR3 region has the DNA TGTGCCAGCAGGCCCCTCGGACAGTCGATTAGGTTCTTC. Translation: CASRPLGQSIRFF.

Turning to this clone: The sample has other DNA sequences that encode this CDR3 too. The chain couples TRBV7-3 to TRBJ2-5; TRBD2 aligns across 16 bases. This CDR3 has 19 amino acids. Germline-derived CDR1 and CDR2 are SGHTA and FQGTGA. Trimming at V came to 4 bases and at J to 5 bases, leaving 13 bases not matched to a gene. The CDR3 DNA reads TGTGCCAGCAGCTCCATACCGGGACTAGCGGGAGGGCCTTCTGAGACCCAGTACTTC. The encoded protein is CASSSIPGLAGGPSETQYF.

The chain employs TRBV19 and TRBJ1-1, with 12 bases lining up with TRBD1. The CDR3 is made up of 17 amino acids. V lost 1 base, J lost 4 bases, and 7 bases stayed unmatched. Germline V CDR1 and CDR2: LNHDA, SQIVND (reference sequence). This CDR3 is CASSIAGTGGGGTEAFF. In nucleotides, the CDR3 is TGTGCCAGTAGTATAGCGGGGACAGGGGGCGGAGGCACTGAAGCTTTCTTT.

The chain has TRBV27 and TRBJ2-1; a weak D match, TRBD1 (5 bases). Per germline, CDR1 MNHEY and CDR2 SMNVEV (reference sequence). V shed 6 bases and J shed 1 base, with 10 bases lying between them. CDR3 length: 14 residues. DNA of the CDR3: TGTGCCAGCAGACCAGGGTGGTCCTACAATGAGCAGTTCTTC. It is translated as CASRPGWSYNEQFF.

The chain carries TRBV5-1 and TRBJ2-2; 11 nucleotides agree with TRBD1. The germline CDR1 and CDR2 sequences are SGHRS and YFSETQ. The CDR3 loop spans 15 amino acids. Trimming removed 4 bases from V and 5 bases from J; junction bases left unmatched: 4. CDR3 region: CASSPRDRGTGELFF. DNA for the CDR3: TGCGCCAGCAGCCCCCGGGACAGGGGGACCGGGGAGCTGTTTTTT.

This chain uses TRBV2 with TRBJ1-2; TRBD1 might be the D (6 bases). Germline V lookup: CDR1 SNHLY, CDR2 FYNNEI. V was clipped by 2 bases and J by 2 bases, with 15 bases between them. The CDR3 sequence is 16 residues long. CDR3 in DNA: TGTGCCAGCAGTGAAAGGTTTCGGCAGGGGAACTATGGCTACACCTTC. Its translation: CASSERFRQGNYGYTF.

This clone was seen a single time. The chain couples TRBV27 to TRBJ2-3; no reliable D call. CDR1 and CDR2 (germline): MNHEY, SMNVEV (reference sequence). The CDR3 runs 11 residues. Trimming cost V 8 bases and J 8 bases, with 11 bases left between them. The CDR3 DNA reads TGTGCCAGCTCCCGAGGAGTTACGCAGTATTTT. Translated: CASSRGVTQYF.

Written as DNA, the CDR3 is TGTGCCAGCAGTTCTGACAAAAATCAGCCCCAGCATTTT. This encodes CASSSDKNQPQHF. The chain couples TRBV2 to TRBJ1-5; no reliable D call. CDR3 length: 13 residues. CDR1 is SNHLY, CDR2 FYNNEI, per germline. V was cut by 5 bases and J by 4 bases, with 9 bases left in between.

This chain connects TRBV7-2 to TRBJ2-1; D is undetermined. CDR1 is SGHTA, CDR2 FQGNSA, per germline. V gave up 10 bases and J gave up 5 bases, with 21 bases separating them. The CDR3 sequence is 15 residues long. The CDR3, as DNA: TGTGCCACCACAGCTTACCCCCGGATTAACAATGAGCAGTTCTTC. Its protein product is CATTAYPRINNEQFF.